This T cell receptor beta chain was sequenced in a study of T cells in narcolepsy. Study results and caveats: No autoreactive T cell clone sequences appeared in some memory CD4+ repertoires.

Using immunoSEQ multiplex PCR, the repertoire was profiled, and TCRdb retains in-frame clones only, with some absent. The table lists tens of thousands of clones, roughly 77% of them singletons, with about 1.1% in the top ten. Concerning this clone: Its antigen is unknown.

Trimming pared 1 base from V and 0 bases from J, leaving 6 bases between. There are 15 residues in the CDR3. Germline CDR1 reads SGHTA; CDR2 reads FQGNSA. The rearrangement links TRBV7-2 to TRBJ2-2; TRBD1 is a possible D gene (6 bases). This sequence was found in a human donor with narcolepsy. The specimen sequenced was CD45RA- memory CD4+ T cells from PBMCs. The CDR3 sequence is CASSLEGANTGELFF. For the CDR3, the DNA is TGTGCCAGCAGCTTAGAGGGGGCGAACACCGGGGAGCTGTTTTTT. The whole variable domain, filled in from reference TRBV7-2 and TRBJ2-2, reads GAGVSQSPSNKVTEKGKDVELRCDPISGHTALYWYRQSLGQGLEFLIYFQGNSAPDKSGLPSDRFSAERTGGSVSTLTIQRTQQEDSAVYLCASSLEGANTGELFFGEGSRLTVL.